The rows below give T cell receptor beta chains drawn from one sample of a study of identical twins. Via MiXCR, TCRdb re-called the 5' RACE reads, giving one row per CDR3 protein. Seen here are hundreds of thousands of distinct CDR3 sequences, roughly 8% observed once, and the top ten hold 0.98%. The same data also contributed to another study, on yellow fever vaccine responses in identical twins.

Material: PBMCs. All receptors come from a woman between 18 and 29 years old in good health. Both conserved end residues are part of each CDR3. A D gene is named only where the DNA matches it firmly. A clone size is listed for some rows: how often the clone was seen (once, few, many), or a class if it is expanded.

size,D,V,J,DNA,CDR3
NA,NA,TRBV10-3,TRBJ1-2,TGTGCCATCAGTGAGCCGAGGGGCTACACCTTC,CAISEPRGYTF
few,NA,TRBV4-3,TRBJ2-7,TGCGCCAGCAGCCAAGATCGGGGGTTAGTCGACGAGCAGTACTTC,CASSQDRGLVDEQYF
many,NA,TRBV7-2,TRBJ2-2,TGTGCCAGCAGCTTAGTATACGGGGAGCTGTTTTTT,CASSLVYGELFF
many,NA,TRBV15,TRBJ1-2,TGTGCCACCAGCAGAGGAGGGGAGACAGCCTATGGCTACACCTTC,CATSRGGETAYGYTF
few,NA,TRBV11-3,TRBJ2-5,TGTGCCAGCAGCTTATACAATTCGGAGACCCAGTACTTC,CASSLYNSETQYF
few,NA,TRBV12-3/TRBV12-4,TRBJ1-6,TGTGCCAGCAGTCTCAACCAGGGAGGGGCCTATAATTCACCCCTCCACTTT,CASSLNQGGAYNSPLHF
many,TRBD2,TRBV20-1,TRBJ2-7,TGCAGTGCTACCGGGACTAGCAGCTCCTACGAGCAGTACTTC,CSATGTSSSYEQYF
few,NA,TRBV7-9,TRBJ2-2,TGTGCCAGCAGCTGGCGTTTGGCCGGGGAGCTGTTTTTT,CASSWRLAGELFF
NA,TRBD2,TRBV10-3,TRBJ2-3,TGTGCCATCACCCGACTAGCGGGGGGCACAGATACGCAGTATTTT,CAITRLAGGTDTQYF
NA,NA,TRBV12-3/TRBV12-4,TRBJ2-3,TGTGCCAGCAGCACCCCCCCGGGGGGCACAGATACGCAGTATTTT,CASSTPPGGTDTQYF
NA,NA,TRBV28,TRBJ2-6,TGTGCCAGCAGTCCCGCGTGGGGGGCGGGTACTGGGGCCAACGTCCTGACTTTC,CASSPAWGAGTGANVLTF
many,NA,TRBV29-1,TRBJ2-3,TGCAGCGTAGGGGAAGCCACAGATACGCAGTATTTT,CSVGEATDTQYF
NA,NA,TRBV7-6,TRBJ2-3,TGTGCCAGCAGCTTAGCGCCCGACGGCACCGGGGCAGATACGCAGTATTTT,CASSLAPDGTGADTQYF
NA,NA,TRBV6-5,TRBJ2-3,TGTGCCAGCAGTTACGGGCGGGGTTTAGATACGCAGTATTTT,CASSYGRGLDTQYF
many,TRBD2,TRBV6-2/TRBV6-3,TRBJ2-1,TGTGCCAGCATTATTAGCGGGGGGGCGTTCAATGAGCAGTTCTTC,CASIISGGAFNEQFF
NA,NA,TRBV7-2,TRBJ2-1,TGTGCCAGCAGACTCTCGTTGTACAATGAGCAGTTCTTC,CASRLSLYNEQFF
few,NA,TRBV5-1,TRBJ1-1,TGCGCCAGCAGTTTCACCGGTCTTTTGAACACTGAAGCTTTCTTT,CASSFTGLLNTEAFF
once,NA,TRBV10-2,TRBJ1-5,TGCGCCAGCAGCGCCGGGACCATCGACGATCAGCTCCAGCATTTT,CASSAGTIDDQLQHF
many,NA,TRBV3-1,TRBJ2-3,TGTGCCAGCAGCCCTAAGGTCGAGATCACAGATACGCAGTATTTT,CASSPKVEITDTQYF
many,NA,TRBV12-3/TRBV12-4,TRBJ2-3,TGTGCCAGCAATCCTTCCGGAATATCTACAGATACGCAGTATTTT,CASNPSGISTDTQYF
many,NA,TRBV5-1,TRBJ2-2,TGCGCCAGCAGCTTGATGTCAGGCCTTGGGATCGGGGAGCTGTTTTTT,CASSLMSGLGIGELFF
many,NA,TRBV10-3,TRBJ1-1,TGTGCCATCAGTGAGGAAGGGTGGACTGAAGCTTTCTTT,CAISEEGWTEAFF
NA,TRBD2,TRBV25-1,TRBJ2-1,TGTGCCAGCGGACGGCGGGGGGGAAAGAATGAGCAGTTCTTC,CASGRRGGKNEQFF
many,NA,TRBV29-1,TRBJ2-3,TGCAGCGTTGAATTGCCTAGCGGCACAGATACGCAGTATTTT,CSVELPSGTDTQYF
NA,NA,TRBV20-1,TRBJ1-1,TGCAGTGCTAGGGGCTTGGGGGAAGAAGCTTTCTTT,CSARGLGEEAFF
few,NA,TRBV20-1,TRBJ2-5,TGCAGTGCTAGAGCTCCCGGGCTCCAAGAGACCCAGTACTTC,CSARAPGLQETQYF
many,TRBD2,TRBV12-5,TRBJ2-5,TGTGCTAGTGGTTTCGGTCAGGGACTAGCGGGAGCAGAGACCCAGTACTTC,CASGFGQGLAGAETQYF
few,NA,TRBV5-1,TRBJ2-2,TGCGCCAGCAGCTTGGCCGGCAGGGTAGGCGGGGAGCTGTTTTTT,CASSLAGRVGGELFF
many,NA,TRBV4-3,TRBJ1-5,TGCGCCAGCAGCCAAGGGAGAGATCAGCCCCAGCATTTT,CASSQGRDQPQHF
NA,NA,TRBV5-3,TRBJ1-2,TGTGCCAGAAGCTTGGAAGGGGACGACGGAAACAACTATGGCTACACCTTC,CARSLEGDDGNNYGYTF
few,TRBD2,TRBV3-1,TRBJ2-3,TGTGCCAGCAGCCCCAGCGGGGGGGCACTCGCAGATACGCAGTATTTT,CASSPSGGALADTQYF
few,NA,TRBV14,TRBJ1-1,TGTGCCAGCAGCCAAGATGACAGATACACTGAAGCTTTCTTT,CASSQDDRYTEAFF
few,TRBD1,TRBV20-1,TRBJ1-4,TGCAGTGCTAGAACCGGGACAGTCAATGAAAAACTGTTTTTT,CSARTGTVNEKLFF
many,NA,TRBV6-2/TRBV6-3,TRBJ2-7,TGTGCCAGCAGTTCGGACGGAGACGCGTCCTACGAGCAGTACTTC,CASSSDGDASYEQYF
NA,TRBD2,TRBV28,TRBJ2-7,TGTGCCAGCAGTCCCACAGCGGGGGGGCACGAGCAGTACTTC,CASSPTAGGHEQYF
few,TRBD2,TRBV9,TRBJ2-1,TGTGCCAGCAGCGTAGTGGTTGGCGGGAGGGCCTTGTACAATGAGCAGTTCTTC,CASSVVVGGRALYNEQFF
few,NA,TRBV2,TRBJ2-5,TGTGCCACCATAGACAGGCTAACCCAAGAGACCCAGTACTTC,CATIDRLTQETQYF
NA,TRBD1,TRBV28,TRBJ2-1,TGTGCCAGCAGTTTTCGGGACAGGGGGCGAAATGAGCAGTTCTTC,CASSFRDRGRNEQFF
few,TRBD2,TRBV3-1,TRBJ2-7,TGTGCCAGCAGCCGACAGACTAGCGGGAGACAACAGTACTTC,CASSRQTSGRQQYF
NA,NA,TRBV7-9,TRBJ1-1,TGTGCCAGCAGCGTACAGGGCAAAGACACTGAAGCTTTCTTT,CASSVQGKDTEAFF
few,NA,TRBV19,TRBJ2-1,TGTGCCAGTAGTATCGCGCGTCTCAATGAGCAGTTCTTC,CASSIARLNEQFF
many,NA,TRBV4-1,TRBJ2-1,TGCGCCAGCAGCCTACTACTAGCCGATGAGCAGTTCTTC,CASSLLLADEQFF
few,TRBD2,TRBV12-3/TRBV12-4,TRBJ2-3,TGTGCCAGCAGTTTAGCGCCGCTAGCGGGAGCGCCAGATACGCAGTATTTT,CASSLAPLAGAPDTQYF
many,NA,TRBV28,TRBJ1-4,TGTGCCAGCAGACGACAGACTAATGAAAAACTGTTTTTT,CASRRQTNEKLFF
few,NA,TRBV29-1,TRBJ2-7,TGCAGCGTTGAAGGGCTAGGGACCTACGAGCAGTACTTC,CSVEGLGTYEQYF
NA,TRBD2,TRBV6-2/TRBV6-3,TRBJ2-7,TGTGCCACCACTCTAGCGGGAGACGCCTACGAGCAGTACTTC,CATTLAGDAYEQYF
NA,NA,TRBV18,TRBJ2-5,TGTGCCAGCTCACCCCAGTGGGACTCGGGGCAAGAGACCCAGTACTTC,CASSPQWDSGQETQYF
NA,TRBD2,TRBV5-6,TRBJ2-5,TGTGCCATCAGCCCCGGACTGCGGGGGCAAGAGACCCAGTACTTC,CAISPGLRGQETQYF
NA,NA,TRBV12-3/TRBV12-4,TRBJ2-1,TGTGCCAGCAGTTTCCCTTCGCGGCCCCTCTCCTACAATGAGCAGTTCTTC,CASSFPSRPLSYNEQFF
once,NA,TRBV4-1,TRBJ2-2,TGCGCCAGCAGCCGCGGGCCAGGGGTATTCGCCGGGGAGCTGTTTTTT,CASSRGPGVFAGELFF